Described below is a single TCR beta chain sequence and its context. Unique molecular identifiers were added to individual cDNA molecules. MiXCR, run by TCRdb on the 5' RACE reads, gives a single entry per CDR3 protein. The sample shows 70,000 to 90,000 distinct CDR3 sequences, more than 12% of them seen only once. Trimming removed 1 base from V and 2 bases from J, with 4 bases in between. This CDR3 has 12 residues. CDR1 and CDR2 from the germline V gene are DFQATT and SNEGSKA (reference sequence). The data derive from a study of early T cells in non-severe SARS-CoV-2 infection. Study summary: With bulk RNA from unsorted whole blood as input, sequencing yielded unpaired chains.

This chain uses TRBV20-1 with TRBJ2-3; D is undetermined. Sequencing input: whole blood. The receptor was isolated from an adult who was a healthcare worker with PCR-confirmed SARS-CoV-2 infection or an uninfected control (not recorded which). Written as DNA, the CDR3 is TGCAGTGCTAGAGCCCCCACAGATACGCAGTATTTT. Translating it yields CSARAPTDTQYF.